The clone carrying this T cell receptor (beta chain) was observed a few times. The sample comes from a study of technical replicates of blood from four donors. In germline, CDR1 is SGHRS, CDR2 YFSETQ. CDR3 size: 13 residues. Trimming removed 1 base from V and 4 bases from J, with 6 bases in between. The method was immunoSEQ multiplex PCR; TCRdb's version includes in-frame clones alone and lacks a portion of them. The sample carries under 55,000 clones, around 95% recorded once. The chain couples TRBV5-1 to TRBJ1-3; no definite D call. The sequence was obtained from a human donor in good health. Sequencing was done on a sample of T cells isolated from PBMCs. Written as DNA, the CDR3 is TGCGCCAGCAGCTTGTTACAGGGAAACACCATATATTTT. Residues: CASSLLQGNTIYF.